Following are 11 T cell receptor beta chains from one sample sequenced in a study of identifying expanded T cells in peripheral blood. Assay used: immunoSEQ multiplex PCR; TCRdb lists only in-frame clones, some missing. This sample has under 70,000 clones; approximately 87% occur once, and the top ten carry approximately 4.7%. Material: blood. These receptor sequences come from a person aged 18-70 years in good health.

Concerning this clone itself: The junction departs from germline at one end; a sequencing error may be responsible. V is TRBV5-1 and J is TRBJ1-5; possible D gene TRBD1, 6 bases. Germline assignment: CDR1 SGHRS and CDR2 YFSETQ. CDR3 size: 14 residues. The CDR3 loop is CASRLGAGDQPQHF. CDR3 DNA: TGCGCCAGCAGGTTGGGGGCCGGTGATCAGCCCCAGCATTTT.

V usage is TRBV28 and J usage is TRBJ1-1, with 7 bases identical to TRBD1. The CDR3 covers 15 residues. Germline lookup yields CDR1 MDHEN and CDR2 SYDVKM. V dropped 7 bases and J dropped 1; count of bases not matched to a gene: 9. In DNA, the CDR3 is TGTGCCAGCACCCGGACAGGCCCAAAGAACACTGAAGCTTTCTTT. Residues: CASTRTGPKNTEAFF. The whole variable domain, remainder taken from reference TRBV28 and TRBJ1-1, is DVKVTQSSRYLVKRTGEKVFLECVQDMDHENMFWYRQDPGLGLRLIYFSYDVKMKEKGDIPEGYSVSREKKERFSLILESASTNQTSMYLCASTRTGPKNTEAFFGQGTRLTVV.

V gene TRBV5-1 combines with J gene TRBJ2-1, with TRBD2 matching 10 bases. This CDR3 region has 15 residues. CDR1 and CDR2 from the germline V gene are SGHRS and YFSETQ. Trimming took 6 bases from V and 2 from J; bases not matched to a gene: 5. CDR3 nucleotides: TGCGCCAGCACCCTGAGCGGGAGGGCCTACAATGAGCAGTTCTTC. It codes for CASTLSGRAYNEQFF.

The genes are TRBV10-3 and TRBJ1-4; tentative D call: TRBD1 (5 bases). The germline CDR1 and CDR2 sequences are ENHRY and SYGVKD. This CDR3 contains 15 residues. Trimming stripped 4 bases from V and 7 bases from J, with 16 bases between. The CDR3 bases are TGTGCCATCAGTGGGGGGACGGCCGAGCGTGAAAAACTGTTTTTT. Its protein is CAISGGTAEREKLFF.

V usage is TRBV7-3 and J usage is TRBJ1-5; possible D gene TRBD1, 5 bases. The germline V and J ends were trimmed by 2 bases and 4 bases, with 12 bases remaining between them. Germline loops: CDR1 SGHTA, CDR2 FQGTGA. This CDR3 spans 15 amino acids. The CDR3 DNA is TGTGCCAGCAGCTTAGGGGGGTCAGGGAATCAGCCCCAGCATTTT. Amino acids: CASSLGGSGNQPQHF.

The chain has TRBV7-8 and TRBJ2-2, with D uncertain. The CDR3 has 12 amino acids. V was pared by 5 bases and J by 3 bases, with 4 bases between. From germline, CDR1 is SGHVS and CDR2 FQNEAQ. This CDR3 reads CASSRHTGELFF. Here the CDR3 DNA reads TGTGCCAGCAGCCGACACACCGGGGAGCTGTTTTTT.

The chain couples TRBV6-6 to TRBJ2-7; D is ambiguous. CDR1 is MNHNY, CDR2 SVGAGI, per germline (reference sequence). The V gene lost 0 bases and the J gene lost 4 bases, with 7 bases spanning the gap. The CDR3 is made up of 13 amino acids. The CDR3 DNA reads as TGTGCCAGCAGTTACTCGACAAGATACGAGCAGTACTTC. Translation gives CASSYSTRYEQYF.

This clone was detected once. This CDR3 reads CAISGARGETQYF. As DNA, the CDR3 is TGTGCCATCAGTGGCGCCAGGGGAGAGACCCAGTACTTC. This rearrangement joins TRBV10-3 to TRBJ2-5; the D gene is possibly TRBD1 (6 bases). The germline CDR1 and CDR2 sequences are ENHRY and SYGVKD. Between the trimmed V and J ends, which lost 4 bases and 4 bases, there was a span of 10 bases. The CDR3 contains 13 residues.

This chain connects TRBV5-3 to TRBJ2-5; 10 nucleotides match TRBD1. TRBV5-3 has ORF status, its function being uncertain. CDR3 length: 14 residues. V lost 5 bases, J lost 3 bases, and 4 bases stayed unmatched. CDR3 in DNA: TGTGCCAGAAGACATGGGACAGGGGAAGAGACCCAGTACTTC. It encodes CARRHGTGEETQYF.

The chain links TRBV6-5 to TRBJ2-7; tentatively, D is TRBD2 (6 bases). Per germline, CDR1 MNHEY and CDR2 SVGAGI. Trimming stripped 5 bases from V and 0 bases from J, with 8 bases between. The CDR3 is made up of 13 amino acids. CDR3: CASSGDSSYEQYF. CDR3 coding DNA: TGTGCCAGCAGTGGGGACTCCTCCTACGAGCAGTACTTC.

The chain couples TRBV21-1 to TRBJ2-7; TRBD2 reflects the table's D call only, with no check against the DNA. TRBV21-1 is designated a pseudogene. The CDR3 extends over 14 amino acids. The CDR3 protein is CASRGLAGLYEQYF. The CDR3 DNA follows: TGTGCCAGCAGGGGACTAGCGGGACTTTACGAGCAGTACTTC.